This T cell receptor beta chain emerged from a study of blood T cell repertoires in COVID-19. Study overall: The United States, Italy and Spain were the sources of the acute and convalescent COVID-19 samples.

The CDR3 loop spans 13 amino acids. With 6 bases removed from V and 1 base from J, the gap between germline ends came to 9 bases. The germline CDR1 and CDR2 sequences are MRHNA and SNTAGT. This table comes from immunoSEQ multiplex PCR, and its TCRdb copy is limited to in-frame clones, with some not included. The repertoire holds around 200,000 clones, with about 76% as singletons. Seattle participants joined during active infection and were tracked over time. The J gene is TRBJ1-1, the V gene TRBV6-4; D is possibly TRBD1 (5 bases). This clonotype was sampled from a woman aged 35 to 49 with COVID-19, enrolled during active disease. The source material was peripheral blood. The CDR3 DNA follows: TGTGCCAGCAGCCTTGACAGGAACACTGAAGCTTTCTTT. This translates into CASSLDRNTEAFF.